A selection of T cell receptor beta chains follows, all from one sample in a study of blood T cell repertoires in COVID-19. The method was immunoSEQ multiplex PCR; TCRdb's version includes in-frame clones alone and lacks a portion of them. The sample consists of under 300,000 clones, about four fifths of them appearing once. Sequencing used PBMCs or T cells enriched from blood (not recorded which). The receptor source for this set is a man aged 45 to 65 who had recovered from COVID-19. Each CDR3 is given with its conserved first and last residue. The order of the fields is D gene, V gene, J gene, clone size, CDR3 DNA, CDR3 protein. The D gene is left open where the match is weak. Clone size is shown for a subset of rows, as once, few, many or a class of expanded clone.

D gene: TRBD2; V gene: TRBV28; J gene: TRBJ2-1; clone size: NA; CDR3 DNA: TGTGCCAGCGGATCTAGCGGGATTAATGAGCAGTTCTTC; CDR3 protein: CASGSSGINEQFF
D gene: TRBD1; V gene: TRBV25-1; J gene: TRBJ2-7; clone size: few; CDR3 DNA: TGTGCCAGCAGTGAAAGTCTACAGGGGGCGAGGGGCGAGCAGTACTTC; CDR3 protein: CASSESLQGARGEQYF
D gene: NA; V gene: TRBV28; J gene: TRBJ1-3; clone size: NA; CDR3 DNA: TGTGCCAGCAGTACGACAGGCGGGGGAAACACCATATATTTT; CDR3 protein: CASSTTGGGNTIYF
D gene: TRBD2; V gene: TRBV5-4; J gene: TRBJ2-2; clone size: NA; CDR3 DNA: TGTGCCAGCAGCTTGGGGACTAGCGGGACGGGCACCGGGGAGCTGTTTTTT; CDR3 protein: CASSLGTSGTGTGELFF
D gene: TRBD1; V gene: TRBV5-1; J gene: TRBJ1-1; clone size: NA; CDR3 DNA: TGCGCCAGCAGCACTGGACAGGGGGAGGCGAACACTGAAGCTTTCTTT; CDR3 protein: CASSTGQGEANTEAFF
D gene: NA; V gene: TRBV7-9; J gene: TRBJ1-1; clone size: NA; CDR3 DNA: TGTGCCAGCAGGCGGGAGAACACTGAAGCTTTCTTT; CDR3 protein: CASRRENTEAFF
D gene: TRBD1; V gene: TRBV5-1; J gene: TRBJ1-4; clone size: NA; CDR3 DNA: TGCGCCAGCAGCTTGGGGGACAGTGGGGAAAAACTGTTTTTT; CDR3 protein: CASSLGDSGEKLFF
D gene: NA; V gene: TRBV27; J gene: TRBJ2-7; clone size: NA; CDR3 DNA: TGTGCCAGTCCTTGGAGGGGGGGCGCGTACGAGCAGTACTTC; CDR3 protein: CASPWRGGAYEQYF
D gene: TRBD1; V gene: TRBV7-8; J gene: TRBJ2-7; clone size: NA; CDR3 DNA: TGTGCCAGCAGCTTAGTCGACAGGGGTCGTCCCGAGCAGTACTTC; CDR3 protein: CASSLVDRGRPEQYF
D gene: NA; V gene: TRBV9; J gene: TRBJ1-2; clone size: NA; CDR3 DNA: TGTGCCAGCAGCGTAGGAGTGACTACCTATGGCTACACCTTC; CDR3 protein: CASSVGVTTYGYTF
D gene: NA; V gene: TRBV9; J gene: TRBJ2-1; clone size: NA; CDR3 DNA: TGTGCCAGCAGTTGGGGGGGCCGCTCCTACAATGAGCAGTTCTTC; CDR3 protein: CASSWGGRSYNEQFF
D gene: TRBD2; V gene: TRBV7-8; J gene: TRBJ2-1; clone size: NA; CDR3 DNA: TGTGCCAGCAGCTTACAATTATGGCGGGGGGGCATTAGGGATGAGCAGTTCTTC; CDR3 protein: CASSLQLWRGGIRDEQFF
D gene: TRBD1; V gene: TRBV3-1/TRBV3-2; J gene: TRBJ2-6; clone size: NA; CDR3 DNA: TGTGCCAGCAGCCAAGAGGGGACAGGGATCTCTGGGGCCAACGTCCTGACTTTC; CDR3 protein: CASSQEGTGISGANVLTF
D gene: TRBD1; V gene: TRBV7-6; J gene: TRBJ2-1; clone size: NA; CDR3 DNA: TGTGCCAGCAGCTTGCCGGGACAGGGGGTCTACAATGAGCAGTTCTTC; CDR3 protein: CASSLPGQGVYNEQFF
D gene: NA; V gene: TRBV3-1/TRBV3-2; J gene: TRBJ2-1; clone size: NA; CDR3 DNA: TGTGCCAGCAGCCAAGAGGGACTTACAATCTACAATGAGCAGTTCTTC; CDR3 protein: CASSQEGLTIYNEQFF
D gene: NA; V gene: TRBV12-3/TRBV12-4; J gene: TRBJ1-2; clone size: NA; CDR3 DNA: TGTGCCAGCAGTTTAGGTAGCAACTATGGCTACACCTTC; CDR3 protein: CASSLGSNYGYTF
D gene: NA; V gene: TRBV10-1; J gene: TRBJ1-6; clone size: many; CDR3 DNA: TGCGCCTCAGTGGAGGGGCCCAATTCACCCCTCCACTTT; CDR3 protein: CASVEGPNSPLHF
D gene: TRBD1; V gene: TRBV15; J gene: TRBJ2-3; clone size: NA; CDR3 DNA: TGTGCCACCAGCCTGGACAGGGTTAAGACAGATACGCAGTATTTT; CDR3 protein: CATSLDRVKTDTQYF
D gene: TRBD1; V gene: TRBV5-8; J gene: TRBJ1-5; clone size: NA; CDR3 DNA: TGTGCCAGCAGCAGTATTACAGGGGGCAGGCAGCCCCAGCATTTT; CDR3 protein: CASSSITGGRQPQHF
D gene: NA; V gene: TRBV5-1; J gene: TRBJ2-2; clone size: once; CDR3 DNA: TGCGCCAGCAGCTTGGTAGTGATGAACACCGGGGAGCTGTTTTTT; CDR3 protein: CASSLVVMNTGELFF
D gene: TRBD1; V gene: TRBV9; J gene: TRBJ1-3; clone size: NA; CDR3 DNA: TGTGCCAGCAGCGTAGTAGGGACAGGCCTATCTGGAAACACCATATATTTT; CDR3 protein: CASSVVGTGLSGNTIYF
D gene: NA; V gene: TRBV6-4; J gene: TRBJ1-1; clone size: NA; CDR3 DNA: TGTGCCAAAAGCGGGACTACCAAGTCAGCTTTCTTT; CDR3 protein: CAKSGTTKSAFF
D gene: TRBD2; V gene: TRBV30; J gene: TRBJ2-7; clone size: NA; CDR3 DNA: TGTGCCTGGAGTGCAGGACTAGCGGGGGTGGGGGAGCAGTACTTC; CDR3 protein: CAWSAGLAGVGEQYF
D gene: NA; V gene: TRBV5-1; J gene: TRBJ1-1; clone size: NA; CDR3 DNA: TGCGCCAGCAGCACCACAGGGAACACTGAAGCTTTCTTT; CDR3 protein: CASSTTGNTEAFF
D gene: TRBD1; V gene: TRBV11-2; J gene: TRBJ1-1; clone size: NA; CDR3 DNA: TGTGCCAGCAGCCCGGACAGGGTGGGCACTGAAGCTTTCTTT; CDR3 protein: CASSPDRVGTEAFF
D gene: TRBD1; V gene: TRBV5-6; J gene: TRBJ2-3; clone size: NA; CDR3 DNA: TGTGCCAGCAGCTCATACGCGGACAGGAACACAGATACGCAGTATTTT; CDR3 protein: CASSSYADRNTDTQYF
D gene: TRBD2; V gene: TRBV20-1; J gene: TRBJ2-5; clone size: NA; CDR3 DNA: TGCAGTGCTAGTTGGGGCGGGACTAGCGTTACGGAGACCCAGTACTTC; CDR3 protein: CSASWGGTSVTETQYF
D gene: NA; V gene: TRBV5-1; J gene: TRBJ2-7; clone size: NA; CDR3 DNA: TGCGCCAGCAGCTTGGAGGGGGGGACTGGCGAGCAGTACTTC; CDR3 protein: CASSLEGGTGEQYF
D gene: NA; V gene: TRBV10-2; J gene: TRBJ1-1; clone size: many; CDR3 DNA: TGCGCCAGCAGTGAGCCGAATCGGCGGAGGAACACTGAAGCTTTCTTT; CDR3 protein: CASSEPNRRRNTEAFF
D gene: NA; V gene: TRBV23-1; J gene: TRBJ2-7; clone size: NA; CDR3 DNA: TGCGCCAGCAGTCAAACTAGGGCGTGGGGATCCTACGAGCAGTACTTC; CDR3 protein: CASSQTRAWGSYEQYF
D gene: NA; V gene: TRBV7-3; J gene: TRBJ1-6; clone size: NA; CDR3 DNA: TGTGCCAGCAGCTTACAGGGGCCTAATTCACCCCTCCACTTT; CDR3 protein: CASSLQGPNSPLHF
D gene: TRBD1; V gene: TRBV19; J gene: TRBJ2-7; clone size: NA; CDR3 DNA: TGTGCCAGTATCGCAGCGGCCGGGACAGGGACCTACGAGCAGTACTTC; CDR3 protein: CASIAAAGTGTYEQYF
D gene: NA; V gene: TRBV13; J gene: TRBJ1-2; clone size: few; CDR3 DNA: TGTGCCAGCAGCATCCTCAGGGGACCTAACTATGGCTACACCTTC; CDR3 protein: CASSILRGPNYGYTF
D gene: TRBD2; V gene: TRBV6-1; J gene: TRBJ2-7; clone size: NA; CDR3 DNA: TGTGCCAGCAGTGAAGCACTAGCGGGGGGCATTCTAGGCGAGCAGTACTTC; CDR3 protein: CASSEALAGGILGEQYF
D gene: TRBD2; V gene: TRBV5-1; J gene: TRBJ2-5; clone size: NA; CDR3 DNA: TGCGCCAGCAGCTTGGCCGGGACTAGGGCAGAGACCCAGTACTTC; CDR3 protein: CASSLAGTRAETQYF
D gene: TRBD2; V gene: TRBV9; J gene: TRBJ2-7; clone size: once; CDR3 DNA: TGTGCCAGCAGCGTATTAGCGGGAGGGCTCGAGCAGTACTTC; CDR3 protein: CASSVLAGGLEQYF
D gene: TRBD2; V gene: TRBV9; J gene: TRBJ2-7; clone size: once; CDR3 DNA: TGTGCCAGCAGCCCCCGCCGGGGGGCCTACGAGCAGTACTTC; CDR3 protein: CASSPRRGAYEQYF
D gene: NA; V gene: TRBV28; J gene: TRBJ2-4; clone size: NA; CDR3 DNA: TGTGCCAGCAGGCCTCTGAGCGACTCCAAAAACATTCAGTACTTC; CDR3 protein: CASRPLSDSKNIQYF
D gene: NA; V gene: TRBV7-9; J gene: TRBJ1-6; clone size: NA; CDR3 DNA: TGTGCCAGCAGCGCAACGGTGACAGCGTATAATTCACCCCTCCACTTT; CDR3 protein: CASSATVTAYNSPLHF
D gene: NA; V gene: TRBV15; J gene: TRBJ2-2; clone size: NA; CDR3 DNA: TGTGCCACCAGCAGAAGCGGGACCGGGGAGCTGTTTTTT; CDR3 protein: CATSRSGTGELFF
D gene: TRBD2; V gene: TRBV11-2; J gene: TRBJ2-7; clone size: NA; CDR3 DNA: TGTGCCAGCAGCGTACGCCCGGGACTAGCGGCCTCCTACGAGCAGTACTTC; CDR3 protein: CASSVRPGLAASYEQYF
D gene: NA; V gene: TRBV24-1; J gene: TRBJ2-1; clone size: NA; CDR3 DNA: TGTGCCACCAGGCCGGAGGGTTCGAATGAGCAGTTCTTC; CDR3 protein: CATRPEGSNEQFF